These 12 T cell receptor beta chains share one sample of origin, sequenced in a study of cytomegalovirus exposure and HLA in healthy donors. TCRdb keeps only in-frame clones here, not all; method: immunoSEQ multiplex PCR. The sample includes 40,000 to 60,000 clones, 94% of them seen just once. Specimen: PBMCs. The receptor set was obtained from a young woman in good health and CMV-seropositive.

The chain joins TRBV30 to TRBJ1-4; tentative D call: TRBD1 (5 bases). CDR3 length: 14 residues. Germline V CDR1 and CDR2: GTSNPN, SVGIG (reference sequence). Trimming stripped 0 bases from V and 1 base from J, with 6 bases between. The CDR3 here is CAWSVRGTNEKLFF. The CDR3 region has the DNA TGTGCCTGGAGTGTAAGGGGAACTAATGAAAAACTGTTTTTT.

This clone showed up just once. The chain links TRBV5-1 to TRBJ1-5, with 7 nucleotides matching TRBD1. The CDR3 is 14 amino acids. The V and J ends lost 0 bases and 6 bases, in that order; junction bases with no gene match: 3. In germline, CDR1 is SGHRS, CDR2 YFSETQ. The CDR3 nucleotides read TGCGCCAGCAGCTTGGGACAGGGCGCTCAGCCCCAGCATTTT. This codes for CASSLGQGAQPQHF.

The chain has TRBV10-3 and TRBJ1-3; no reliable D call. The CDR3 loop spans 12 amino acids. Germline V gives CDR1 ENHRY, CDR2 SYGVKD. Between the trimmed V and J ends, which lost 10 bases and 4 bases, there was a span of 11 bases. For the CDR3, the DNA is TGTGCCAGCACAGCCTTCGGAAACACCATATATTTT. This codes for CASTAFGNTIYF.

This clone was seen only a few times. The chain employs TRBV6-5 and TRBJ1-5; 8 bases map to TRBD1. Germline loops: CDR1 MNHEY, CDR2 SVGAGI. The CDR3 totals 14 residues. V was clipped by 6 bases and J by 4 bases; unmatched bases: 5. The CDR3 sequence: CASRGQGSNQPQHF. In DNA form, the CDR3 reads TGTGCCAGCAGAGGACAGGGATCGAATCAGCCCCAGCATTTT.

This chain links TRBV5-6 with TRBJ1-2; 8 bases align to TRBD1. CDR3 size: 14 residues. Per germline, CDR1 SGHDT and CDR2 YYEEEE. V lost 3 bases, J lost 9 bases, and 10 bases stayed unmatched. CDR3 protein: CASSYRDRNVRYTF. In DNA, the CDR3 is TGTGCCAGCAGCTATCGGGACAGGAATGTCCGCTACACCTTC.

V and J are TRBV11-3 and TRBJ2-1; 11 bases map to TRBD2. Germline V gene lookup returns CDR1 SGHNT and CDR2 YENEEA. The CDR3 runs to 16 residues. J lost 9 bases, V lost 5 bases, and 12 bases had no gene match. Here the CDR3 DNA reads TGTGCCAGCAGCCCCCGAGGCGCTAGCGGGAGGACTGAGCAGTTCTTC. It is translated as CASSPRGASGRTEQFF.

The rearrangement uses TRBV9 and TRBJ2-5; possible D gene TRBD2, 6 bases. Germline values: CDR1 SGDLS, CDR2 YYNGEE. Trimming removed 4 bases at V and 5 bases at J, with 18 bases between. The CDR3 has 15 amino acids. Here the CDR3 DNA reads TGTGCCAGCAGCACACGACTAGAATGGGGGGAGACCCAGTACTTC. Translating it yields CASSTRLEWGETQYF.

This chain joins TRBV19 and TRBJ1-5; no clear D. In germline, CDR1 is LNHDA, CDR2 SQIVND (reference sequence). The CDR3 is made up of 13 amino acids. Trimming shortened V by 6 bases and J by 3 bases, and 9 bases separated the two germline ends. DNA for the CDR3: TGTGCCAGTAGGACACTTCCCAATCAGCCCCAGCATTTT. Translated, it gives CASRTLPNQPQHF.

This clone was observed a single time. The gene calls are TRBV28 and TRBJ2-1; 9 bases fit TRBD2. Losses at the gene ends were 7 bases for V and 4 bases for J; bases not matched to a gene: 8. The germline V gene encodes CDR1 MDHEN and CDR2 SYDVKM. The CDR3 is made up of 15 amino acids. The CDR3 spells CASTPRAGGYNEQFF. The CDR3 DNA follows: TGTGCCAGCACCCCCCGGGCGGGAGGGTACAATGAGCAGTTCTTC. Variable domain in full (rest from reference TRBV28 and TRBJ2-1): DVKVTQSSRYLVKRTGEKVFLECVQDMDHENMFWYRQDPGLGLRLIYFSYDVKMKEKGDIPEGYSVSREKKERFSLILESASTNQTSMYLCASTPRAGGYNEQFFGPGTRLTVL.

V and J are TRBV2 and TRBJ2-3; D is possibly TRBD1 (7 bases). Germline CDR1 reads SNHLY; CDR2 reads FYNNEI. The CDR3 loop spans 15 amino acids. V lost 7 bases to trimming and J lost 8 bases, with 22 bases between them. The CDR3 DNA follows: TGTGCCAGCATGCGGGGACAGACTTTTTCGGGTACGCAGTATTTT. Translated, it gives CASMRGQTFSGTQYF.

V gene TRBV27 combines with J gene TRBJ2-2; D gene unclear. The CDR3 length is 13 residues. Trimming took 5 bases from V and 1 from J, leaving 5 bases between them. Per the germline V gene, CDR1 is MNHEY and CDR2 is SMNVEV (reference sequence). CDR3 loop: CASSPVNTGELFF. The CDR3 DNA follows: TGTGCCAGCAGTCCGGTGAACACCGGGGAGCTGTTTTTT.

The J gene is TRBJ2-6, the V gene TRBV9, with D possibly TRBD1 on 6 matching bases. Looked up from germline, CDR1 is SGDLS and CDR2 is YYNGEE. Trimming cost V 3 bases and J 2 bases, with 18 bases left between them. The length of the CDR3 is 18 residues. This CDR3 is CASSAGITGSAGANVLTF. The CDR3 coding sequence is TGTGCCAGCAGCGCAGGTATTACAGGGAGTGCTGGGGCCAACGTCCTGACTTTC.